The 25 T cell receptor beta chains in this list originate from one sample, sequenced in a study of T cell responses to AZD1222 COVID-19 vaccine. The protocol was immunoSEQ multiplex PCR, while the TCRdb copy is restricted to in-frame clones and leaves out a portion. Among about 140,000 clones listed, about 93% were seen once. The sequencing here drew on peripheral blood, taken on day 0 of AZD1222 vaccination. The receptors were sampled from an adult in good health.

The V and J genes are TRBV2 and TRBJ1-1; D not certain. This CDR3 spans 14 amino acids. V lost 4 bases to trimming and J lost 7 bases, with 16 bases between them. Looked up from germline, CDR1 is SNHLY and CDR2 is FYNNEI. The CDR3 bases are TGTGCCAGCAGTGTATTGAGTGGCAGCCTTGAAGCTTTCTTT. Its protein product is CASSVLSGSLEAFF.

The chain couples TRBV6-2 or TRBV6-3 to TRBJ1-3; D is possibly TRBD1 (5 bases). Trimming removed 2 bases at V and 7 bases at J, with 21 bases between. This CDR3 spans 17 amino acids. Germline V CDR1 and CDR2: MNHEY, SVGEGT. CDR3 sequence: CASSYGFEQASRNTIYF. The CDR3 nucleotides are TGTGCCAGCAGTTACGGTTTCGAACAGGCTTCTCGGAACACCATATATTTT.

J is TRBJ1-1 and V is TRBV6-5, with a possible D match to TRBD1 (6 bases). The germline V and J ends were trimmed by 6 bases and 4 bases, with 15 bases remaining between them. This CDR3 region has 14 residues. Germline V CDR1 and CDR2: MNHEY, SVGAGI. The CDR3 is CASSLQGVGTEAFF. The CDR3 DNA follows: TGTGCCAGCAGCCTACAGGGAGTAGGCACTGAAGCTTTCTTT.

CDR3 nucleotide sequence: TGTGCCAGCAGCTTAGGAGACAGGGGTTTTCCGGAGACCCAGTACTTC. Translating it yields CASSLGDRGFPETQYF. This chain uses TRBV11-2 with TRBJ2-5, with 8 bases that match TRBD1. Per the germline V gene, CDR1 is SGHAT and CDR2 is FQNNGV. The CDR3 covers 16 residues. Trimming cost V 1 base and J 5 bases; bases outside gene matches: 9.

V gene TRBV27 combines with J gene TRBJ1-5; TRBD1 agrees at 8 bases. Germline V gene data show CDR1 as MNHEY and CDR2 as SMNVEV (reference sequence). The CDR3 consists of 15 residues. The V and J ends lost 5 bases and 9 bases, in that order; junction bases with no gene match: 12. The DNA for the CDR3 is TGTGCCAGCAGTCCACAAACAGGGGGGCTTGGGCCCCAGCATTTT. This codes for CASSPQTGGLGPQHF.

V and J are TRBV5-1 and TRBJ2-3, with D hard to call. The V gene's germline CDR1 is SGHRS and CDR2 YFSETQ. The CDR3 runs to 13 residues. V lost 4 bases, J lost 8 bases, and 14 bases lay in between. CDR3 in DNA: TGCGCCAGCAGCCCCGGCCGCTTTGGTACGCAGTATTTT. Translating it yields CASSPGRFGTQYF.

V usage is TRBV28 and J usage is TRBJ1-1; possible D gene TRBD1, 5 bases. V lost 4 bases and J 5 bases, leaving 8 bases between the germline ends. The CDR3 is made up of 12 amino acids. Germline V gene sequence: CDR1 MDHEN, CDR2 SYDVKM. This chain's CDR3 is CASSSRVTEAFF. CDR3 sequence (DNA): TGTGCCAGCAGTTCCAGGGTTACTGAAGCTTTCTTT.

CDR3 nucleotide sequence: TGTGCCAGCAGCTTCCGCAGAGATCAGCCCCAGCATTTT. The encoded protein is CASSFRRDQPQHF. The chain uses TRBV7-6 and TRBJ1-5; D is uncertain. Germline assignment: CDR1 SGHVS and CDR2 FNYEAQ. The CDR3 sequence is 13 residues long. V lost 3 bases to trimming and J lost 5 bases, with 8 bases between them.

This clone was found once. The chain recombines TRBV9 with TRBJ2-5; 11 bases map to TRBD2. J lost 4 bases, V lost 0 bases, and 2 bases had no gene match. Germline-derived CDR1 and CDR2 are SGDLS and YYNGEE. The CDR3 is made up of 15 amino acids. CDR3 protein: CASSVVGTSGETQYF. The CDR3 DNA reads TGTGCCAGCAGCGTAGTAGGGACTAGCGGAGAGACCCAGTACTTC.

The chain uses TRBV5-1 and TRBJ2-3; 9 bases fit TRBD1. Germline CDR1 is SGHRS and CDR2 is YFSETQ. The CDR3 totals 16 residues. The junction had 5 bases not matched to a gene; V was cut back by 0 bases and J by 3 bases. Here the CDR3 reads CASSLGTGVRTDTQYF. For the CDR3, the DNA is TGCGCCAGCAGCTTGGGGACAGGGGTAAGAACAGATACGCAGTATTTT.

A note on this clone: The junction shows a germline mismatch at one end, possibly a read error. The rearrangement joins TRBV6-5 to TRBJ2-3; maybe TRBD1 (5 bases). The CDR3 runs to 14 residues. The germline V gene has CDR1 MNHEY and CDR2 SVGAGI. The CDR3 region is CASSYSRGADTQYF. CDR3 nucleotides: TGTGCCAGCAGCTACTCTAGGGGTGCAGATACGCAGTATTTT.

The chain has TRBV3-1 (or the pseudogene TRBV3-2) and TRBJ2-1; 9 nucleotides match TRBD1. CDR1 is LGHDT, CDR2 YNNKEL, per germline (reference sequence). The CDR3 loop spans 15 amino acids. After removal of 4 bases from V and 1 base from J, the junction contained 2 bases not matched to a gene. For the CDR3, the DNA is TGTGCCAGCAGCCTAGGACAGGGGTCCTACAATGAGCAGTTCTTC. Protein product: CASSLGQGSYNEQFF.

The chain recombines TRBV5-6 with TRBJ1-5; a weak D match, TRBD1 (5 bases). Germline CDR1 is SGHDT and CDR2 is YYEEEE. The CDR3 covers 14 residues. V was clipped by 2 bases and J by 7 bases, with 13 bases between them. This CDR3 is CASSFGQGGQPQHF. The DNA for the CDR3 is TGTGCCAGCAGCTTTGGCCAGGGAGGACAGCCCCAGCATTTT.

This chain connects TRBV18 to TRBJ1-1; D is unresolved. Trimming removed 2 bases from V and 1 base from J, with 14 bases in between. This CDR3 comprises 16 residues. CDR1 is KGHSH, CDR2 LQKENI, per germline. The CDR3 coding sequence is TGTGCCAGCTCACCATTCGAGGGATCCCAGAACACTGAAGCTTTCTTT. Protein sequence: CASSPFEGSQNTEAFF. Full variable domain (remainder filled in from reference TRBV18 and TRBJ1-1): NAGVMQNPRHLVRRRGQEARLRCSPMKGHSHVYWYRQLPEEGLKFMVYLQKENIIDESGMPKERFSAEFPKEGPSILRIQQVVRGDSAAYFCASSPFEGSQNTEAFFGQGTRLTVV.

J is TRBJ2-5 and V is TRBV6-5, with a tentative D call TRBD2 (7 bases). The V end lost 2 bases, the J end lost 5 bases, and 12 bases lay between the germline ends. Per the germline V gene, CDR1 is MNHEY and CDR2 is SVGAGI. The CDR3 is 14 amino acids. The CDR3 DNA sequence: TGTGCCAGCAGTTACAGTGAGGGGGGGGAGACCCAGTACTTC. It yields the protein CASSYSEGGETQYF.

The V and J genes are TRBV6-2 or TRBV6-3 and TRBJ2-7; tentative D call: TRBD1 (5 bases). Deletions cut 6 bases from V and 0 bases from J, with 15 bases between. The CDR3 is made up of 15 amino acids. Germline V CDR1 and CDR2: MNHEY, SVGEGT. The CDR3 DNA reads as TGTGCCAGCAGCCCCCTCCTTCAGGGCTCCTACGAGCAGTACTTC. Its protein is CASSPLLQGSYEQYF.

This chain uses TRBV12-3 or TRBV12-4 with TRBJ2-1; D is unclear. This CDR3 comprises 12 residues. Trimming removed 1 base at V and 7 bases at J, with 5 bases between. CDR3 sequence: CASSLDQNEQFF. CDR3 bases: TGTGCCAGCAGTTTAGACCAGAATGAGCAGTTCTTC.

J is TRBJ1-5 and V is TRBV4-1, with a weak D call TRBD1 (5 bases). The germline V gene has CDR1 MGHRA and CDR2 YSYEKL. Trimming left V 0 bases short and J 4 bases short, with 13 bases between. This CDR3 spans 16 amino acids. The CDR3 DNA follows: TGCGCCAGCAGCCAAGACAGGGTTACTTCTAATCAGCCCCAGCATTTT. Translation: CASSQDRVTSNQPQHF.

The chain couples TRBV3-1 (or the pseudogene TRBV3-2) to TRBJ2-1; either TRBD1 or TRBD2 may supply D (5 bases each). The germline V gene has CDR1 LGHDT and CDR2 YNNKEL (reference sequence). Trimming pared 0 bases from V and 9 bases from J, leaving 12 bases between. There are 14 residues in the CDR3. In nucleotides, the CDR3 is TGTGCCAGCAGCCAAGATCTAAGGGGACCTGAGCAGTTCTTC. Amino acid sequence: CASSQDLRGPEQFF.

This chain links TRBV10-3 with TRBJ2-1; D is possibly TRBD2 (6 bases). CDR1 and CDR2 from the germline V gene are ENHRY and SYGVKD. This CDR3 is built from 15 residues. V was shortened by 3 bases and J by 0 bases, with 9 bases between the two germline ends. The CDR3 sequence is CAISERESSYNEQFF. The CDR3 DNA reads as TGTGCCATCAGTGAACGGGAGAGCTCCTACAATGAGCAGTTCTTC.

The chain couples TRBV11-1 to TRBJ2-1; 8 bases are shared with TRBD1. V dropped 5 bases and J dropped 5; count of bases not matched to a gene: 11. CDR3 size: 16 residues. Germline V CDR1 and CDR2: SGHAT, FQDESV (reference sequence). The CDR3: CASSRTPLDRDNEQFF. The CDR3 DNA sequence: TGTGCCAGCAGCCGAACCCCCTTGGACAGGGACAATGAGCAGTTCTTC.

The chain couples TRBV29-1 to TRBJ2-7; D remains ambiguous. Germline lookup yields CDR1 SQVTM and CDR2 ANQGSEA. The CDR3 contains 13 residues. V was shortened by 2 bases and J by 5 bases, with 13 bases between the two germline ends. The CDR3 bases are TGCAGCGTTGAACCGGCTGCCCGCCACGAGCAGTACTTC. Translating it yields CSVEPAARHEQYF.

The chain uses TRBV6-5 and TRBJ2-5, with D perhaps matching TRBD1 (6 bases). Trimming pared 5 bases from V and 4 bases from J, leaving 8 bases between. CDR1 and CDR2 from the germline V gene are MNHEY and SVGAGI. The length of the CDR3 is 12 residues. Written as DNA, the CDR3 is TGTGCCAGCAGTACAGGGTTAGAGACCCAGTACTTC. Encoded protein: CASSTGLETQYF.

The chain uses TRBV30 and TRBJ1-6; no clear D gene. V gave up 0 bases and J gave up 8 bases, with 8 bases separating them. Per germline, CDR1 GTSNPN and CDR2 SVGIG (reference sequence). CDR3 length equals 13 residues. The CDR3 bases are TGTGCCTGGAGTGTAGGGCTGGATTCACCCCTCCACTTT. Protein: CAWSVGLDSPLHF.

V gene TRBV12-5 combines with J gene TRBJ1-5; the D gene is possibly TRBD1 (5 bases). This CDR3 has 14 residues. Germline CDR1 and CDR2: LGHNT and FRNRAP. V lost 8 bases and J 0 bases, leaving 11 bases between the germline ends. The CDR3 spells CASSGGYSNQPQHF. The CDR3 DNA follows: TGTGCTAGTTCTGGGGGATATAGCAATCAGCCCCAGCATTTT.